This T cell receptor (beta chain) emerged from a study of T-cell memory formation after mild COVID-19. General observations from the study: That cross-reactive memory joined was suggested by some responding clones appearing in pre-infection memory. Among contracting clones, CD4+ were mainly CM/EM and CD8+ enriched in EMRA. Clones from the second wave (peaking day 37) had unconfirmed SARS-CoV-2 specificity.

This clonotype came up a few times. Its antigen is unknown. TCRdb called the 5' RACE reads again in MiXCR, with one record for every CDR3 protein. Of hundreds of thousands of distinct CDR3 sequences listed, 15% to 20% were seen once; the top ten hold about 8.6%. This sequence was found in an adult woman who had mild COVID-19 (a few samples of this study predate the infection). Cell type and time point are not known. Sequences were obtained from PBMCs or a T cell subset sorted from them (not recorded which).

CDR3: CATSDATLANTGELFF. The DNA of the CDR3 is TGTGCCACCAGTGACGCGACACTAGCGAACACCGGGGAGCTGTTTTTT. The chain links TRBV24-1 to TRBJ2-2, with TRBD2 as a possible D gene (5 bases). V was shortened by 4 bases and J by 0 bases, with 11 bases between the two germline ends. The V gene's germline CDR1 is KGHDR and CDR2 SFDVKD. The CDR3 runs 16 residues.